This TCR beta chain stems from a study of a mutant IDH1 vaccine in newly diagnosed glioma. Time point denoted: week 47, end of study. Each dose of the vaccine consisted of 300 ug of mutant IDH1 20-mer peptide, with topical imiquimod. The data were produced by immunoSEQ multiplex PCR, yet TCRdb's version contains in-frame clones alone and is incomplete. The table records some 13,000 clones, around three quarters of them present only once. The V end was cut by 8 bases, the J end by 8 bases, with 7 bases between. The CDR3 has 10 residues. Germline V gene lookup returns CDR1 SGHTA and CDR2 FQGNSA. Points on this clone: Its target is not known.

The sequence derives from a woman aged 40 to 55 with glioma. V usage is TRBV7-2 and J usage is TRBJ2-1, with D possibly called TRBD1 or TRBD2 (5 bases each). This specimen consisted of PBMCs, obtained from a glioma patient whose treatment included an IDH1 peptide vaccine. The CDR3 here is CASGTHEQFF. CDR3 bases: TGTGCCAGCGGGACCCATGAGCAGTTCTTC.